This section outlines one TCR beta chain sequence together with its context. What it recognizes is unknown. The data were taken from a study of cytomegalovirus exposure and HLA in healthy donors. At the level of the study: In a later analysis, it was reported that the 110 or so validation repertoires had been produced on the same platform as the 600 to 850 repertoires belonging to the first cohort.

This table comes from immunoSEQ multiplex PCR, and its TCRdb copy is limited to in-frame clones, with some not included. The sample carries 120,000 or so clones, about 96% recorded once. These donors were members of the roughly 120-subject validation cohort, a group separate from the approximately 620-subject first cohort. Findings and caveats of the study: Despite most TCR sequences being rare, some public TCRs occurred in many donors.

The V gene lost 6 bases and the J gene lost 3 bases, with 8 bases spanning the gap. This CDR3 has 12 amino acids. Germline V CDR1 and CDR2: MNHEY, SVGAGI. The receptor was derived from a young man in good health and CMV-seronegative. The source material was PBMCs. V is TRBV6-5 and J is TRBJ2-5; D is possibly TRBD2 (6 bases). The CDR3 reads CASREGKETQYF. In nucleotides, the CDR3 is TGTGCCAGCAGGGAGGGTAAAGAGACCCAGTACTTC.